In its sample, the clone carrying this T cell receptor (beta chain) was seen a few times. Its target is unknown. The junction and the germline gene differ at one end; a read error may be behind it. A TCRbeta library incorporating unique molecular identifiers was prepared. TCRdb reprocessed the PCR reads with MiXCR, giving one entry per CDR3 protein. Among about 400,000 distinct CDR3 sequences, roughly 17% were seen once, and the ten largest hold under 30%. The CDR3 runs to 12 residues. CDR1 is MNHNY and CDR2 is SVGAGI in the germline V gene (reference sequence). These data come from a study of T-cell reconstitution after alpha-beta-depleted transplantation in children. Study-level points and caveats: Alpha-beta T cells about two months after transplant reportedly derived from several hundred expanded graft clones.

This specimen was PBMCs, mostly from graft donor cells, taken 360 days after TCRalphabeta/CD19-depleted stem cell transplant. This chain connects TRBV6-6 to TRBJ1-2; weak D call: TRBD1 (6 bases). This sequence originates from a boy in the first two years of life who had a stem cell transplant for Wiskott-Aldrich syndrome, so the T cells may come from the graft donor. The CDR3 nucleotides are TGTGCCAGCAGTTACTCCACACAGGGAGGGGGCTTC. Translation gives CASSYSTQGGGF.